The clone carrying this TCR beta chain came up once. After extraction with the RNeasy kit, roughly 0.5 to 1 ug of the RNA was reverse transcribed using random hexamers. A multiplex approach, immunoSEQ multiplex PCR, amplified TCR beta CDR3 across 54 Vbeta and 13 Jbeta. TCRdb recomputed calls from the immunoSEQ multiplex PCR reads with MiXCR, one row per CDR3 protein. The top ten clones hold more than 0.14% of a sample with around 140,000 distinct CDR3 sequences, about 95% of them seen once. This sample stems from a study of CD8 T cells in Susac syndrome. The patients with Susac syndrome satisfied recently defined diagnostic criteria for either definite or probable disease. Negative isolation yielded CD4+ and CD8+ T cells, and FACS enriched TEMRA cells. Germline CDR1 reads GTSNPN; CDR2 reads SVGIG (reference sequence). V gave up 0 bases and J gave up 0 bases; unmatched junction bases: 7. This CDR3 spans 16 amino acids.

Material for sequencing was CD4+ T cells from PBMCs. This chain joins TRBV30 and TRBJ1-2; TRBD1 agrees at 7 bases. The sequence came from a human donor with Susac syndrome. This chain's CDR3 is CAWSVRQGSANYGYTF. In nucleotides, the CDR3 is TGTGCCTGGAGTGTGAGACAGGGATCGGCTAACTATGGCTACACCTTC.